These 18 T cell receptor beta chains were sequenced from one sample in a study of regulatory T cells in long-lasting Graves disease. Building the TCR beta libraries relied on iRepertoire HTBI primers, and CDR3 regions underwent Arm-PCR. Each CDR3 protein gets one entry after TCRdb re-called the multiplex PCR reads with MiXCR. The data contain more than 450,000 distinct CDR3 sequences, 15% to 20% of them singletons. Stated time point: newly diagnosed GD, antithyroid drugs for less than 3 months. From PBMCs, RNA was extracted and then used to make the TCR library. The sample was also linked to a second study, of T cells in Graves' hyperthyroidism and ophthalmopathy.

The sequences come from peripheral blood mononuclear cells (PBMCs), collected at new diagnosis, from a patient treated with antithyroid drugs. These receptors came from a man aged 40-49 years with Graves disease.

As to this clonotype: This may stem from a read error, because a much larger clone lies one nucleotide away. This chain links TRBV20-1 with TRBJ2-3; D perhaps matches TRBD2 (6 bases). V lost 5 bases to trimming and J lost 2 bases, with 14 bases between them. CDR1 and CDR2 from the germline V gene are DFQATT and SNEGSKA (reference sequence). CDR3 length: 14 amino acids. The CDR3: CSALVGGTTDTQYF. The CDR3 DNA sequence: TGCAGTGCTCTAGTGGGAGGTACCACAGATACGCAGTATTTT.

This clonotype was observed many times. The chain carries TRBV2 and TRBJ2-7; TRBD2 matches 13 bases. The CDR3 contains 17 residues. Per germline, CDR1 SNHLY and CDR2 FYNNEI. The trim removed 1 base at V and 4 bases at J, leaving 7 bases unmatched. CDR3 sequence reads: CASSEDTSGRGVYEQYF. In nucleotides, the CDR3 is TGTGCCAGCAGTGAAGACACTAGCGGGAGGGGTGTGTACGAGCAGTACTTC.

This clonotype was seen ten or more times. The J gene is TRBJ2-3, the V gene TRBV20-1; maybe TRBD2 (6 bases). The CDR3 loop spans 16 amino acids. The V and J ends lost 1 base and 2 bases respectively, with 16 bases between them. CDR1 is DFQATT and CDR2 is SNEGSKA in the germline V gene (reference sequence). CDR3 coding DNA: TGCAGTGCTAGAGTCCCTTCGGCGGGATTCACAGATACGCAGTATTTT. Translation gives CSARVPSAGFTDTQYF.

This clonotype was recorded at least ten times. V is TRBV20-1 and J is TRBJ2-2; TRBD1 matches at 11 bases. V trimming: 3 bases; J trimming: 7 bases; junction bases outside the gene matches: 7. This CDR3 has 15 residues. CDR1 DFQATT and CDR2 SNEGSKA come from the germline V gene (reference sequence). The CDR3 here is CSARRTGGAFGELFF. The CDR3, as DNA: TGCAGTGCTAGGAGGACAGGGGGCGCCTTCGGGGAGCTGTTTTTT.

This clonotype was observed at least ten times. CDR3 amino acids: CASSYSKWGYETQYF. CDR3 DNA: TGTGCCAGCAGTTACTCGAAGTGGGGGTATGAGACCCAGTACTTC. V is TRBV6-2 or TRBV6-3 and J is TRBJ2-5; D is possibly TRBD1 or TRBD2 (5 bases each). V was cut by 0 bases and J by 5 bases, with 13 bases left in between. The CDR3 sequence is 15 residues long. Per germline, CDR1 MNHEY and CDR2 SVGEGT.

This clonotype was seen repeatedly, ten times or more. V usage is TRBV20-1 and J usage is TRBJ2-5; TRBD1 matches 9 bases. Germline V gene sequence: CDR1 DFQATT, CDR2 SNEGSKA (reference sequence). Trimming took 6 bases from V and 5 from J; bases not matched to a gene: 7. The CDR3 length is 13 residues. Here the CDR3 reads CSAGQGLFETQYF. CDR3 DNA sequence: TGCAGTGCAGGACAGGGGCTTTTTGAGACCCAGTACTTC.

This clonotype was seen a few times. The gene calls are TRBV15 and TRBJ2-3; 11 positions match TRBD2. The length of the CDR3 is 14 residues. Germline V lookup: CDR1 LNHNV, CDR2 YYDKDF (reference sequence). V shed 5 bases and J 5 bases; nucleotides not matched to a gene: 3. DNA for the CDR3: TGTGCCACCAGCCCGGGACTAGCGGAAGATACGCAGTATTTT. Translation: CATSPGLAEDTQYF.

The V and J genes are TRBV28 and TRBJ2-3, with 10 positions matching TRBD2. The CDR3 extends over 19 amino acids. The germline V gene has CDR1 MDHEN and CDR2 SYDVKM. After removal of 6 bases from V and 5 bases from J, the junction contained 20 bases not matched to a gene. CDR3 amino acids: CASRGGASGSIISGDTQYF. The CDR3 nucleotides read TGTGCCAGCAGGGGGGGGGCTAGCGGGAGTATAATTTCTGGAGATACGCAGTATTTT.

This clonotype was counted ten times or more. The chain recombines TRBV7-9 with TRBJ2-7; D is unclear. Germline V gene sequence: CDR1 SEHNR, CDR2 FQNEAQ (reference sequence). Trimming pared 0 bases from V and 0 bases from J, leaving 9 bases between. CDR3 length: 15 amino acids. The CDR3 loop reads CASSLAGGSSYEQYF. DNA for the CDR3: TGTGCCAGCAGCTTAGCTGGCGGTAGCTCCTACGAGCAGTACTTC.

This clonotype was recorded many times. The V gene is TRBV6-1, the J gene TRBJ2-5, with a weak D call TRBD1 (5 bases). Germline V gives CDR1 MNHNS, CDR2 SASEGT. V was trimmed by 6 bases and J by 2 bases, leaving 19 bases between them. The CDR3 contains 16 residues. CDR3 nucleotides: TGTGCCAGCAGGAAAGGCGGACACCTCTTTCAAGAGACCCAGTACTTC. Its protein is CASRKGGHLFQETQYF.

This clonotype was detected a few times. The chain carries TRBV15 and TRBJ1-6; D ambiguous. Germline V gene sequence: CDR1 LNHNV, CDR2 YYDKDF (reference sequence). The CDR3 loop spans 15 amino acids. Trimming took off 1 base at V and 7 bases at J, with 11 bases between the two ends. The CDR3 protein is CATSRGFSENSPLHF. In DNA form, the CDR3 reads TGTGCCACCAGCAGAGGATTTTCAGAAAATTCACCCCTCCACTTT.

Ten or more counts support this clonotype. This chain connects TRBV24-1 to TRBJ1-1, with D tentatively TRBD1 (6 bases). From germline, CDR1 is KGHDR and CDR2 SFDVKD. This CDR3 spans 12 amino acids. V lost 4 bases and J lost 5, with 7 bases in between. DNA for the CDR3: TGTGCCACCAGTGAACAGGGAACTGAAGCTTTCTTT. This gives the protein CATSEQGTEAFF.

This clonotype was picked up many times. The chain couples TRBV28 to TRBJ2-3; 8 bases agree with TRBD1. The germline V gene has CDR1 MDHEN and CDR2 SYDVKM. The CDR3 covers 15 residues. V lost 5 bases to trimming and J lost 1 base; unmatched junction nucleotides: 5. The chain's CDR3 is CASSQTGGGTDTQYF. CDR3 in DNA: TGTGCCAGCAGTCAAACAGGGGGAGGCACAGATACGCAGTATTTT.

A remark on this clonotype: A much larger clone lies one base from this, so it may be a read error. The chain joins TRBV11-3 to TRBJ2-1; TRBD2 matches at 8 bases. There are 16 residues in the CDR3. V shed 2 bases, J shed 1 base, and the junction held 4 bases outside the gene matches. Germline CDR1 reads SGHNT; CDR2 reads YENEEA. The CDR3 sequence is CASSLILAGSYNEQFF. The CDR3 nucleotides read TGTGCCAGCAGCTTAATCCTAGCGGGTTCCTACAATGAGCAGTTCTTC.

This clonotype was seen repeatedly, ten times or more. The J gene is TRBJ2-6, the V gene TRBV24-1, with 10 bases aligning to TRBD1. The germline CDR1 and CDR2 sequences are KGHDR and SFDVKD. J gave up 1 base and V 9 bases, and 8 bases lay outside the gene matches. The CDR3 runs to 17 residues. The CDR3 DNA reads as TGTGCCACCGGCACGAGGACAGGGGGGTCTGGGGCCAACGTCCTGACTTTC. Translated, it gives CATGTRTGGSGANVLTF.

CDR3 amino acids: CSVVTQGYEQYF. CDR3 DNA: TGCAGCGTCGTTACCCAGGGGTACGAGCAGTACTTC. The chain links TRBV29-1 to TRBJ2-7, with D possibly matching TRBD1 (6 bases). CDR3 length equals 12 residues. In germline, CDR1 is SQVTM, CDR2 ANQGSEA. V lost 6 bases and J lost 4, with 13 bases in between.

In its sample, this clonotype was seen many times. The chain has TRBV6-1 and TRBJ2-7, with TRBD2 identical over 13 bases. Germline trimming cut 1 base from V and 3 bases from J; bases unmatched to any gene: 0. The V gene's germline CDR1 is MNHNS and CDR2 SASEGT. The CDR3 is 15 residues long. Here the CDR3 reads CASSEGTSGSYEQYF. The CDR3 DNA reads TGTGCCAGCAGTGAAGGGACTAGCGGGAGCTACGAGCAGTACTTC.

This clonotype was counted many times. V usage is TRBV2 and J usage is TRBJ1-1; D possibly corresponds to TRBD1 (5 bases). V was clipped by 6 bases and J by 3 bases, with 14 bases between them. The CDR3 consists of 14 residues. The germline gives CDR1 SNHLY, CDR2 FYNNEI. The CDR3 sequence: CASRGVVPDTEAFF. The CDR3 DNA is TGTGCCAGCAGGGGGGTCGTACCTGACACTGAAGCTTTCTTT.